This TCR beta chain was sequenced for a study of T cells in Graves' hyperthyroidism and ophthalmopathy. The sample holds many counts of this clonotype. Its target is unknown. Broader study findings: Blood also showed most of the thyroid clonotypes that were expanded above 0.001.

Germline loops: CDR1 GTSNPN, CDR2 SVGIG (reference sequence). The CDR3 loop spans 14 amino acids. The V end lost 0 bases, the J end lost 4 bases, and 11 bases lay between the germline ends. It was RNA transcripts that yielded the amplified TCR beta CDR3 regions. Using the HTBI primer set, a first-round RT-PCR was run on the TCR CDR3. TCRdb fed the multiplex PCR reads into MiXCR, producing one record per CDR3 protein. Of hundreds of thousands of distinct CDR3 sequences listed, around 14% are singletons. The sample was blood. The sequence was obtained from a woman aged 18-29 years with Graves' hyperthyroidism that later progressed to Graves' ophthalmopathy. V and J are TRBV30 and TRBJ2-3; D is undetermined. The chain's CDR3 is CAWSVGETADTQYF. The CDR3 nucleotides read TGTGCCTGGAGTGTTGGCGAGACTGCAGATACGCAGTATTTT.